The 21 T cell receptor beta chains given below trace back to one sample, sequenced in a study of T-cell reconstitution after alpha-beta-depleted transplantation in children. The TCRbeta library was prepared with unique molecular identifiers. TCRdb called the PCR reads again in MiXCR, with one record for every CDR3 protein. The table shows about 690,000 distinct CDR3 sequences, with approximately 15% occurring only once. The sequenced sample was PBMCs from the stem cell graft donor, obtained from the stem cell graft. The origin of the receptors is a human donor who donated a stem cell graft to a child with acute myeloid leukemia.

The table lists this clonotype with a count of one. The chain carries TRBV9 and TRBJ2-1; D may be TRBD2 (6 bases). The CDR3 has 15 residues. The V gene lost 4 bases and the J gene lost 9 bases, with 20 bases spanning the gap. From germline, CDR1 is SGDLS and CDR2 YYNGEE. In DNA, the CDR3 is TGTGCCAGCAGCAGGCGTTTCTCTAGCGAGGGTGAGCAGTTCTTC. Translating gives CASSRRFSSEGEQFF.

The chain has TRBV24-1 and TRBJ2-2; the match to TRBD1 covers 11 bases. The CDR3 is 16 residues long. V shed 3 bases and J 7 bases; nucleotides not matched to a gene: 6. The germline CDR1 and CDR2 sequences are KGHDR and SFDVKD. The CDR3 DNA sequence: TGTGCCACCAGTGATGCAGGGACAGGGGGTCACGGGGAGCTGTTTTTT. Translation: CATSDAGTGGHGELFF.

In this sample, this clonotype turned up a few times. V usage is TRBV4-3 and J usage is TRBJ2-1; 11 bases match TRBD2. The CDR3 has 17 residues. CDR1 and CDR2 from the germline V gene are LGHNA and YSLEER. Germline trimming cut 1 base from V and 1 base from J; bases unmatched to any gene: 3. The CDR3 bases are TGCGCCAGCAGCCAAGGCCCTAGCGGGGGGTCCTACAATGAGCAGTTCTTC. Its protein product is CASSQGPSGGSYNEQFF.

CDR3 bases: TGTGCCAGCAGCCAGCGGGACTCCATCTACAATGAGCAGTTCTTC. This codes for CASSQRDSIYNEQFF. This chain connects TRBV14 to TRBJ2-1; D may be TRBD2 (6 bases). This CDR3 has 15 residues. With 3 bases removed from V and 3 bases from J, the gap between germline ends came to 12 bases. Germline-derived CDR1 and CDR2 are SGHDN and FVKESK.

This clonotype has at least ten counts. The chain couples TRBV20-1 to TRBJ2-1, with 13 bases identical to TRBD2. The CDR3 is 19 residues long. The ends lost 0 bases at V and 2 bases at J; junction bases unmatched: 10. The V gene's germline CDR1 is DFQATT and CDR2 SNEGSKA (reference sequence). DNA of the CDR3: TGCAGTGCTAGAGAGGGTGGGACTAGCGGGATCAAAACCTACAATGAGCAGTTCTTC. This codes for CSAREGGTSGIKTYNEQFF.

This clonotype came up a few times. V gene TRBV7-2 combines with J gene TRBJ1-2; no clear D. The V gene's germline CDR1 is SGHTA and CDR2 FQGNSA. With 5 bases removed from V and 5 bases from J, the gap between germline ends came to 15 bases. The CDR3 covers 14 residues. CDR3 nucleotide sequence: TGTGCCAGCAGCCCTCCCGGAGTGGGGTATGGCTACACCTTC. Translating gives CASSPPGVGYGYTF. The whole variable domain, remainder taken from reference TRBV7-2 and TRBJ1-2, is GAGVSQSPSNKVTEKGKDVELRCDPISGHTALYWYRQSLGQGLEFLIYFQGNSAPDKSGLPSDRFSAERTGGSVSTLTIQRTQQEDSAVYLCASSPPGVGYGYTFGSGTRLTVV.

The CDR3 DNA reads as TGCAGTGCTATCAAAAGAGGTAGACCTAACAATCAGCCCCAGCATTTT. This encodes CSAIKRGRPNNQPQHF. The chain is built from TRBV20-1 and TRBJ1-5; D is unclear. The CDR3 is 16 amino acids. V lost 4 bases to trimming and J lost 3 bases, with 19 bases between them. Germline V gene sequence: CDR1 DFQATT, CDR2 SNEGSKA (reference sequence).

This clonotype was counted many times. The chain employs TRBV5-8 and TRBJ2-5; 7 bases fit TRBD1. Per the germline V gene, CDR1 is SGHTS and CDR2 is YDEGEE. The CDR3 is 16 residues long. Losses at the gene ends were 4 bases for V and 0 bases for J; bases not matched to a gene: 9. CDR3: CASSIGTATDQETQYF. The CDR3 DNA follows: TGTGCCAGCAGCATCGGGACAGCCACAGACCAAGAGACCCAGTACTTC. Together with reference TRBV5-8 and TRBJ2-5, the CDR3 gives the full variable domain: EAGVTQSPTHLIKTRGQQATLRCSPISGHTSVYWYQQALGLGLQFLLWYDEGEERNRGNFPPRFSGRQFPNYSSELNVNALELEDSALYLCASSIGTATDQETQYFGPGTRLLVL.

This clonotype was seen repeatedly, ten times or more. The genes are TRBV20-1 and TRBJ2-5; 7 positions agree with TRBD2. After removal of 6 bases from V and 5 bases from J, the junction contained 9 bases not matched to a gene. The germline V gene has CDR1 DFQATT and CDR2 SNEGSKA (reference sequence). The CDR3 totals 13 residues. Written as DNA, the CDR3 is TGCAGTGCCCCCCGGATGGGGGGGGAGACCCAGTACTTC. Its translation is CSAPRMGGETQYF.

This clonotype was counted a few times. CDR3 residues: CASNGAGANTGELFF. CDR3 bases: TGCGCCAGCAATGGAGCCGGGGCTAACACCGGGGAGCTGTTTTTT. The chain couples TRBV5-1 to TRBJ2-2, with D possibly being TRBD1 or TRBD2 (5 bases each). CDR1 is SGHRS, CDR2 YFSETQ, per germline. V was clipped by 6 bases and J by 2 bases, with 14 bases between them. The CDR3 sequence is 15 residues long.

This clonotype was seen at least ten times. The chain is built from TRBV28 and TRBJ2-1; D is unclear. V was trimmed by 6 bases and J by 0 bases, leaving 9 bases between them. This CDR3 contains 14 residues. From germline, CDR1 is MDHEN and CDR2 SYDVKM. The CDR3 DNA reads TGTGCCAGCAGCCGACCCAACTCCTACAATGAGCAGTTCTTC. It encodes CASSRPNSYNEQFF.

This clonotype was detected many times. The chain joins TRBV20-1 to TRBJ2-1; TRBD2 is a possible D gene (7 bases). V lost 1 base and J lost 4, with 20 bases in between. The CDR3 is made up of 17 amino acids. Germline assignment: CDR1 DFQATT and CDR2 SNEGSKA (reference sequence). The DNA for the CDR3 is TGCAGTGCTAGAGGGGCAGGGGAGGGTAAACCTTACAATGAGCAGTTCTTC. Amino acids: CSARGAGEGKPYNEQFF.

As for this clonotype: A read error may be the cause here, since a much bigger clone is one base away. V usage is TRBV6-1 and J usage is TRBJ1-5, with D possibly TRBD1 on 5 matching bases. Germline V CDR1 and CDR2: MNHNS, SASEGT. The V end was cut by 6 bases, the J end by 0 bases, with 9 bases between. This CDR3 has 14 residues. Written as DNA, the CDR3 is TGTGCCAGCAGCCGGACACGTAGCAATCAGCCCCAGCATTTT. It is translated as CASSRTRSNQPQHF.

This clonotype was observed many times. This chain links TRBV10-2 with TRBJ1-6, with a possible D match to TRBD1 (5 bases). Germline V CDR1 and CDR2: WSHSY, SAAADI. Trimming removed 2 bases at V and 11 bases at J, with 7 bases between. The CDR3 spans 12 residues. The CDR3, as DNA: TGCGCCAGCAGTGAGGGGGGGACACCCCTCCACTTT. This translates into CASSEGGTPLHF.

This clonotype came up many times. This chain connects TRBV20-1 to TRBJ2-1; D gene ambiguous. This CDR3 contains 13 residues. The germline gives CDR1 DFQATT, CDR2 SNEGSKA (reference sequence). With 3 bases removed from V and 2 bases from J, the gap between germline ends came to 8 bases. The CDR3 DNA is TGCAGTGCTAGCAGGTCCCCCTACAATGAGCAGTTCTTC. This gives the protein CSASRSPYNEQFF.

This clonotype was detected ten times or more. As DNA, the CDR3 is TGCGCCAGCAGCCAGGACAGGAGCTCCTACGAGCAGTACTTC. It translates to CASSQDRSSYEQYF. The rearrangement links TRBV4-3 to TRBJ2-7; TRBD1 aligns across 7 bases. V shed 3 bases, J shed 0 bases, and the junction held 2 bases outside the gene matches. The length of the CDR3 is 14 residues. Germline assignment: CDR1 LGHNA and CDR2 YSLEER.

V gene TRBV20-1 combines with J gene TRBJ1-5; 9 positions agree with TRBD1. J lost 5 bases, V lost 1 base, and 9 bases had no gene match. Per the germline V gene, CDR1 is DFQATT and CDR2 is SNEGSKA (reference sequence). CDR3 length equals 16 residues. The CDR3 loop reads CSARGYRDRVDQPQHF. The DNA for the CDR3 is TGCAGTGCTAGAGGTTACCGGGACAGGGTCGATCAGCCCCAGCATTTT.

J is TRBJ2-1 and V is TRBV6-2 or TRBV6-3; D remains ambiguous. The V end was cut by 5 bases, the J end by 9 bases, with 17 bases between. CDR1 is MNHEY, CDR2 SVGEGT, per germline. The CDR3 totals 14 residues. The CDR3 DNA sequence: TGTGCCAGCAGTATCCGGGTTCCGAACGGTGAGCAGTTCTTC. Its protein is CASSIRVPNGEQFF.

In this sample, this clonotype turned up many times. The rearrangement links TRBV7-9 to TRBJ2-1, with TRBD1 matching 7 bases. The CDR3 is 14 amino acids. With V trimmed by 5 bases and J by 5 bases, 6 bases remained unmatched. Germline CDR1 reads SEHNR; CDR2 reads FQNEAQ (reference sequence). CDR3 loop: CASSPSDRDNEQFF. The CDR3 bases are TGTGCCAGCAGCCCTTCTGACAGGGACAATGAGCAGTTCTTC.

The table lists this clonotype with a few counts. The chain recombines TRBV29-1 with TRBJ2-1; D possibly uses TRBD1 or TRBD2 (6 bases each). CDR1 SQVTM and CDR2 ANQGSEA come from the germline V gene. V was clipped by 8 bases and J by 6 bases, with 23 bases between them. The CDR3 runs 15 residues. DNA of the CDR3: TGCAGCTACCTAGGGGGGACCCCTTTGGGCAATGAGCAGTTCTTC. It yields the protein CSYLGGTPLGNEQFF.

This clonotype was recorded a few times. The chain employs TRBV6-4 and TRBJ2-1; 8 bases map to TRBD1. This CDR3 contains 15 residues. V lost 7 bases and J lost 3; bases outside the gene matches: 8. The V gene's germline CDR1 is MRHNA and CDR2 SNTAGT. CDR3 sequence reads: CASIKGGTGYNEQFF. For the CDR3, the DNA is TGTGCCAGCATCAAAGGGGGGACAGGCTACAATGAGCAGTTCTTC.